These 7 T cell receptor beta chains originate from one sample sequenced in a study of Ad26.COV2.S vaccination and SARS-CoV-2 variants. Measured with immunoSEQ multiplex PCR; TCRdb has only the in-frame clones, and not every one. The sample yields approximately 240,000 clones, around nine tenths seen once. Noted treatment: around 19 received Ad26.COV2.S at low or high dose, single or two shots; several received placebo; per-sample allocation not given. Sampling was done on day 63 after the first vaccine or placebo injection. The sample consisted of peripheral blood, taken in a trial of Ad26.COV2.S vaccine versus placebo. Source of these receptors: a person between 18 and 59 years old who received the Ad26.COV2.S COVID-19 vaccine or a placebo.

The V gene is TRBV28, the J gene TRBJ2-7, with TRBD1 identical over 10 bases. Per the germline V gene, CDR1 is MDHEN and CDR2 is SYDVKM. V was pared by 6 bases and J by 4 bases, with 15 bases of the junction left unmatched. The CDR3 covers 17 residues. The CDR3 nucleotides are TGTGCCAGCAGCTCGGGGCGCCGGGGACAGGGGTCTTACGAGCAGTACTTC. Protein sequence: CASSSGRRGQGSYEQYF.

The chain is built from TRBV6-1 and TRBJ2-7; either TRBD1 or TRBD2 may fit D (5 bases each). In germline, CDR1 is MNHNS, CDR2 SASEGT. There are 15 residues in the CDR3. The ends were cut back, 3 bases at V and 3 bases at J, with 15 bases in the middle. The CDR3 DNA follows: TGTGCCAGCAGTGATGGGACGGGCTTCGGCTACGAGCAGTACTTC. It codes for CASSDGTGFGYEQYF.

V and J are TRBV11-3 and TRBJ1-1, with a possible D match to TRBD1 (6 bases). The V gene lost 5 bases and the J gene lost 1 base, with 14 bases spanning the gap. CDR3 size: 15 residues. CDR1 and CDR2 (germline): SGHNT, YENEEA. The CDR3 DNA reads TGTGCCAGCAGCCGGGACGGGGGCGGGAACACTGAAGCTTTCTTT. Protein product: CASSRDGGGNTEAFF.

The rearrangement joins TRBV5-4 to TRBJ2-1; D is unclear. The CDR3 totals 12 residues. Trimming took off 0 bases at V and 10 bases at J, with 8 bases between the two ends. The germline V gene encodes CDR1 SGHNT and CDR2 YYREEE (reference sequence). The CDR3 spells CASSLAGPEQFF. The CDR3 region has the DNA TGTGCCAGCAGCTTGGCAGGACCCGAGCAGTTCTTC.

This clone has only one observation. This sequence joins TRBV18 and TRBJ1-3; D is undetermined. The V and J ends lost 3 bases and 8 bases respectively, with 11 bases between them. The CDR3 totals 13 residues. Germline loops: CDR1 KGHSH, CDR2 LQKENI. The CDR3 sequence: CASSPGVFDTIYF. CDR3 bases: TGTGCCAGCTCACCGGGAGTTTTCGACACCATATATTTT.

DNA for the CDR3: TGTGCCAGCTCACCTCAGGGGTCGCGTGAGCAGTTCTTC. As protein: CASSPQGSREQFF. The chain recombines TRBV18 with TRBJ2-1; D is perhaps TRBD1 (6 bases). With 3 bases removed from V and 9 bases from J, the gap between germline ends came to 12 bases. CDR1 is KGHSH, CDR2 LQKENI, per germline. CDR3 size: 13 residues.

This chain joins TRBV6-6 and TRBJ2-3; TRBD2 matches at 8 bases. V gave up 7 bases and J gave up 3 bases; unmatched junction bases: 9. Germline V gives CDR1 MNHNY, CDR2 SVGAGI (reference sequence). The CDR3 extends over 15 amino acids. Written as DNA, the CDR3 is TGTGCCAGCACCTACCGGGGGGGTCGTACAGATACGCAGTATTTT. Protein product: CASTYRGGRTDTQYF.